This T cell receptor (beta chain) was captured by sequencing in a study of molecular identifiers for immune sequencing clone quantification. This CDR3 region has 15 residues. Trimming removed 9 bases from V and 2 bases from J, with 17 bases in between. The germline V gene encodes CDR1 MNHEY and CDR2 SVGAGI. Libraries from naive CD8 cells were generated from around 18,000 to 910,000 sorted cells (with 10%, 30% or 50% RNA). Researchers sorted naive CD8 T cells as cells that were CD8+CD4-CCR7+CD45RA+. Study observations and caveats: In CMV-specific effectors, clones above 20 copies held over 99% of molecules; naive, under 1%.

Preparation of the bulk TCR libraries relied on previously described methods and listed TCR primers. TCRdb recomputed calls from the PCR reads with MiXCR, one row per CDR3 protein. Among more than 300,000 distinct CDR3 sequences listed, 20% to 25% were seen once. This clonotype was found many times. The antigen is not known. The V and J genes are TRBV6-5 and TRBJ2-4; D possibly corresponds to TRBD2 (5 bases). The specimen sequenced was naive CD8+ T cells from blood, with Jurkat cell RNA spiked in. Documented subset: FACS-sorted CD8+CD4-CCR7+CD45RA+ naive T cells. This receptor was identified in a human donor in good health. Some libraries in this study had Jurkat cell RNA spiked in. CDR3 in DNA: TGTGCCAGTAAACTTGAAGAGGGTACCAAAAACATTCAGTACTTC. Its protein product is CASKLEEGTKNIQYF.